The sequence of this T cell receptor beta chain was determined in a study of blood T cell repertoires in COVID-19. Study background: The origin of the acute and convalescent COVID-19 samples was the United States, Italy and Spain. PBMCs, B-cell-depleted T cells, or T cells were the source of the cDNA or gDNA that made up the material.

Germline V gene sequence: CDR1 SEHNR, CDR2 FQNEAQ (reference sequence). Trimming shortened V by 5 bases and J by 3 bases, and 10 bases separated the two germline ends. This CDR3 is 13 amino acids long. Original processing methods: Researchers report that nucleated cell counts were estimated from reference gene primer amplification. Assay: immunoSEQ multiplex PCR; the TCRdb copy retains only in-frame clones and omits some. V, J and clone size are taken as reported in that table, and D and trimming were inferred from the DNA itself. The table has 75,000 or so clones, less than 90% seen once. The TCR was taken from a woman older than 75 with acute or convalescent COVID-19. The specimen was peripheral blood. V usage is TRBV7-9 and J usage is TRBJ1-2; TRBD1 might be the D (6 bases). CDR3 sequence (DNA): TGTGCCAGCAGCCAGGGGACCTACTATGGCTACACCTTC. It translates to CASSQGTYYGYTF.